This TCR beta chain was found in a study of cytomegalovirus exposure and HLA in healthy donors. This clone was seen only once. Looked up from germline, CDR1 is SGHRS and CDR2 is YFSETQ. This CDR3 is 16 amino acids long. V was shortened by 0 bases and J by 3 bases, with 15 bases between the two germline ends. The PCR was carried out with 60 Vbeta primers and 13 Jbeta primers. Repertoires were generated with immunoSEQ multiplex PCR, while TCRdb's copy carries only in-frame clones and drops some. The sample holds 170,000 or so clones, over 70% seen once. The rearrangement uses TRBV5-1 and TRBJ1-2, with D uncertain. This TCR was sampled from a woman aged 25 to 39 in good health and CMV-seronegative. Sequenced sample: PBMCs. CDR3 nucleotide sequence: TGCGCCAGCAGCTTGGGACGGGATGGCATGCACTATGGCTACACCTTC. Its protein is CASSLGRDGMHYGYTF.